The next 17 T cell receptor beta chains were all read from a single sample in a study of T cell responses to AZD1222 COVID-19 vaccine. Method: immunoSEQ multiplex PCR; TCRdb's copy keeps in-frame clones and lacks some. The repertoire holds 150,000 or so clones, 85% to 95% seen once, with approximately 3% in the top ten. The input for sequencing was peripheral blood, taken on day 0 of MenACWY control vaccination. These receptors were obtained from an adult in good health.

This rearrangement joins TRBV4-1 to TRBJ2-2; weak D call: TRBD1 (5 bases). This CDR3 contains 16 residues. The germline V and J ends were trimmed by 4 bases and 1 base, with 13 bases remaining between them. The germline V gene has CDR1 MGHRA and CDR2 YSYEKL. CDR3 in amino acids: CASSLETEMNTGELFF. DNA for the CDR3: TGCGCCAGCAGCCTAGAGACAGAAATGAACACCGGGGAGCTGTTTTTT.

This clone has just a few counts. CDR3 coding DNA: TGTGCCAGTAGTGGAAGGGGGCAGGGGAGGAAAAAACTGTTTTTT. Translating it yields CASSGRGQGRKKLFF. This chain connects TRBV19 to TRBJ1-4; 7 nucleotides line up with TRBD1. V shed 5 bases, J shed 9 bases, and the junction held 12 bases outside the gene matches. CDR1 and CDR2 (germline): LNHDA, SQIVND (reference sequence). This CDR3 region has 15 residues.

The CDR3 spells CILSGSSYEQYF. The CDR3 DNA reads as TGCATCCTGAGCGGTAGCTCCTACGAGCAGTACTTC. The chain uses TRBV29-1 and TRBJ2-7, with TRBD2 as a possible D gene (5 bases). CDR3 size: 12 residues. In germline, CDR1 is SQVTM, CDR2 ANQGSEA.

The chain uses TRBV27 and TRBJ2-7, with 9 bases matching TRBD1. With 2 bases clipped from V and 3 bases from J, the junction kept 2 bases outside the gene matches. Germline values: CDR1 MNHEY, CDR2 SMNVEV (reference sequence). This CDR3 region has 14 residues. Here the CDR3 DNA reads TGTGCCAGCAGTTTAAGGGACAGGGACTACGAGCAGTACTTC. Translated: CASSLRDRDYEQYF.

The chain has TRBV27 and TRBJ2-7; TRBD2 matches 10 bases. CDR1 is MNHEY and CDR2 is SMNVEV in the germline V gene (reference sequence). The CDR3 runs to 16 residues. The V segment lost 1 base and the J segment 7 bases; nucleotides outside the gene matches: 10. The CDR3 DNA follows: TGTGCCAGCAGTTTATTCGGACTAGCGGATCTAAGGGAGCAGTACTTC. Its translation is CASSLFGLADLREQYF.

J is TRBJ1-2 and V is TRBV19; D not resolved. The V gene's germline CDR1 is LNHDA and CDR2 SQIVND (reference sequence). The CDR3 runs to 15 residues. V was pared by 8 bases and J by 4 bases, with 20 bases between. DNA of the CDR3: TGTGCCAGTGGAATCCCCTCACAGCTTTTCTATGGCTACACCTTC. Protein sequence: CASGIPSQLFYGYTF. The full variable domain, completed using reference TRBV19 and TRBJ1-2, is DGGITQSPKYLFRKEGQNVTLSCEQNLNHDAMYWYRQDPGQGLRLIYYSQIVNDFQKGDIAEGYSVSREKKESFPLTVTSAQKNPTAFYLCASGIPSQLFYGYTFGSGTRLTVV.

The chain joins TRBV27 to TRBJ1-6; perhaps TRBD1 as D (6 bases). The germline V and J ends were trimmed by 2 bases and 7 bases, with 12 bases remaining between them. The germline CDR1 and CDR2 sequences are MNHEY and SMNVEV (reference sequence). This CDR3 spans 15 amino acids. The CDR3 reads CASSLRGAMNSPLHF. DNA for the CDR3: TGTGCCAGCAGTTTACGGGGGGCTATGAATTCACCCCTCCACTTT.

With regard to this clone: The sample has other DNA sequences that encode this CDR3 too. This rearrangement joins TRBV6-1 to TRBJ1-2; D is uncertain. Germline loops: CDR1 MNHNS, CDR2 SASEGT. Deletions cut 1 base from V and 5 bases from J, with 2 bases between. The CDR3 length is 11 residues. CDR3 DNA sequence: TGTGCCAGCAGTGAAGGGTATGGCTACACCTTC. It encodes CASSEGYGYTF.

This clone came up once. The V and J genes are TRBV24-1 and TRBJ2-1; D might be TRBD1 (5 bases). In germline, CDR1 is KGHDR, CDR2 SFDVKD. The CDR3 spans 18 residues. With 2 bases removed from V and 0 bases from J, the gap between germline ends came to 16 bases. The CDR3 coding sequence is TGTGCCACCAGTGATTCTGGCAGGGCCAAAGTCTCCTACAATGAGCAGTTCTTC. It translates to CATSDSGRAKVSYNEQFF.

V gene TRBV27 combines with J gene TRBJ1-1; TRBD1 matches 8 bases. V was clipped by 4 bases and J by 1 base; unmatched bases: 8. CDR3 length: 16 residues. The germline V gene has CDR1 MNHEY and CDR2 SMNVEV (reference sequence). The CDR3 spells CASSSDRGRGNTEAFF. For the CDR3, the DNA is TGTGCCAGCAGTTCCGACAGGGGCCGAGGGAACACTGAAGCTTTCTTT.

The rearrangement uses TRBV19 and TRBJ1-1; D uncertain. Looked up from germline, CDR1 is LNHDA and CDR2 is SQIVND (reference sequence). Trimming removed 1 base at V and 3 bases at J, with 9 bases between. This CDR3 is 14 amino acids long. CDR3 loop: CASSIAGYYTEAFF. As DNA, the CDR3 is TGTGCCAGTAGTATAGCAGGATATTACACTGAAGCTTTCTTT.

The J gene is TRBJ2-1, the V gene TRBV11-3, with 7 bases identical to TRBD1. Germline loops: CDR1 SGHNT, CDR2 YENEEA. This CDR3 contains 16 residues. Unmatched junction bases numbered 4, after V lost 0 bases and J lost 2 bases. DNA of the CDR3: TGTGCCAGCAGCTTAGAGGGACAGAACCCCTACAATGAGCAGTTCTTC. It yields the protein CASSLEGQNPYNEQFF.

The rearrangement links TRBV5-1 to TRBJ1-2; D not certain. This CDR3 spans 14 amino acids. Trimming pared 0 bases from V and 0 bases from J, leaving 6 bases between. The V gene's germline CDR1 is SGHRS and CDR2 YFSETQ. In nucleotides, the CDR3 is TGCGCCAGCAGCTTGGAGACACCTAACTATGGCTACACCTTC. Translated, it gives CASSLETPNYGYTF.

This chain's CDR3 is CASSRRGGSSYNEQFF. The CDR3 DNA reads as TGTGCCAGCAGCCGACGCGGGGGGAGCTCCTACAATGAGCAGTTCTTC. The rearrangement joins TRBV11-2 to TRBJ2-1, with 8 bases lining up with TRBD2. V shed 5 bases and J 0 bases; nucleotides not matched to a gene: 6. Per germline, CDR1 SGHAT and CDR2 FQNNGV. The CDR3 totals 16 residues.

This clone was detected only once. This chain uses TRBV7-3 with TRBJ2-1, with TRBD2 matching over 8 bases. Germline assignment: CDR1 SGHTA and CDR2 FQGTGA. V lost 1 base to trimming and J lost 2 bases; unmatched junction nucleotides: 7. CDR3 size: 17 residues. DNA of the CDR3: TGTGCCAGCAGCTTAATGGGTAGCGGGGTCACCTACAATGAGCAGTTCTTC. It yields the protein CASSLMGSGVTYNEQFF.

The rearrangement uses TRBV24-1 and TRBJ1-2, with 7 nucleotides matching TRBD1. There are 14 residues in the CDR3. Germline assignment: CDR1 KGHDR and CDR2 SFDVKD. Trimming removed 3 bases from V and 4 bases from J; junction bases left unmatched: 4. CDR3 sequence reads: CATSDVDRFYGYTF. The CDR3 DNA sequence: TGTGCCACCAGTGATGTGGACAGGTTCTATGGCTACACCTTC.

The rearrangement joins TRBV12-5 to TRBJ1-1, with D uncertain. CDR3 length equals 13 residues. The germline V and J ends were trimmed by 1 base and 2 bases, with 5 bases remaining between them. Germline V gene lookup returns CDR1 LGHNT and CDR2 FRNRAP. CDR3 in amino acids: CASGLGGNTEAFF. The CDR3 region has the DNA TGTGCTAGTGGTTTGGGCGGTAACACTGAAGCTTTCTTT. Full variable domain (missing parts from reference TRBV12-5 and TRBJ1-1): DARVTQTPRHKVTEMGQEVTMRCQPILGHNTVFWYRQTMMQGLELLAYFRNRAPLDDSGMPKDRFSAEMPDATLATLKIQPSEPRDSAVYFCASGLGGNTEAFFGQGTRLTVV.